Following are 2 T cell receptor beta chains from one sample sequenced in a study of control samples from healthy donors and cancer patients. Repertoires were generated with immunoSEQ multiplex PCR, while TCRdb's copy carries only in-frame clones and drops some. The sample shows 70,000 to 95,000 clones, over 85% of them seen only once. Sequencing input: PBMCs. The source of these receptors is a woman aged 40 to 50 with lung cancer.

The CDR3 region has the DNA TGTGCCAGCAGCCTAGGACAGGGTTATGAGTACACTGAAGCTTTCTTT. Amino acid sequence: CASSLGQGYEYTEAFF. The chain links TRBV11-3 to TRBJ1-1; 8 nucleotides match TRBD1. Germline V gene lookup returns CDR1 SGHNT and CDR2 YENEEA. The CDR3 is 16 residues long. With 5 bases clipped from V and 3 bases from J, the junction kept 11 bases outside the gene matches.

This sequence joins TRBV2 and TRBJ2-7; D remains ambiguous. Germline V lookup: CDR1 SNHLY, CDR2 FYNNEI. The CDR3 extends over 10 amino acids. V gave up 10 bases and J gave up 6 bases, with 10 bases separating them. The CDR3 nucleotides are TGTGCCACCGAAGGGATCGAGCAGTACTTC. Amino acid sequence: CATEGIEQYF.